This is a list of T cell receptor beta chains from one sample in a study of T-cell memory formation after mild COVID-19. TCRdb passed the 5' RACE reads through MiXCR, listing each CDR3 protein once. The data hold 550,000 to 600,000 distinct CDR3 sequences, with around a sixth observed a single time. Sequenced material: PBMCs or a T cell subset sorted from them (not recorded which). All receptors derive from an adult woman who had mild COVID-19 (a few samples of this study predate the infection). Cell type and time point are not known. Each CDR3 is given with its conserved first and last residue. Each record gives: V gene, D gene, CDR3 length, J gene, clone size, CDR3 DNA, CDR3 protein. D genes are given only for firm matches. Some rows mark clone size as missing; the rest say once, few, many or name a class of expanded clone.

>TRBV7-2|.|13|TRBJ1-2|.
TGTGCCAGCAGAGTAACGGGACTGGTTGGCTACACCTTC
CASRVTGLVGYTF
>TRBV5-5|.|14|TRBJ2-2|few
TGTGCCAGTCATCAGGGGACGAACACCGGGGAGCTGTTTTTT
CASHQGTNTGELFF
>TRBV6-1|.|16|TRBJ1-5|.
TGTGCCAGCAGTGGATTTAGGACAGCATACAATCAGCCCCAGCATTTT
CASSGFRTAYNQPQHF
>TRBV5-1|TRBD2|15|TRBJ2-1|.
TGCGCCAGCAGCTTTACTAGCGGGAGGGCGGATGAGCAGTTCTTC
CASSFTSGRADEQFF
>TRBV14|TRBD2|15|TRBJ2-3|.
TGTGCCAGCAGCCAAGAACTAGCGAGGACAGATACGCAGTATTTT
CASSQELARTDTQYF
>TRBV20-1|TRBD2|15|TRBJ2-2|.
TGCAGTGCTAGAGGTTTAGCGGGAGTTGTCGGGGAGCTGTTTTTT
CSARGLAGVVGELFF
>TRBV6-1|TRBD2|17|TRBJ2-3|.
TGTGCCAGCAGTGGCCAACTGACTAGCCGGAGCACAGATACGCAGTATTTT
CASSGQLTSRSTDTQYF
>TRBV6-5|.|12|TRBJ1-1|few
TGTGCCACGCGGACCAACGGCCCTGAAGCTTTCTTT
CATRTNGPEAFF
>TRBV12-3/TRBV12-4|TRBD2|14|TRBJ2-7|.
TGTGCCAGCAGTTTTGGCGGGGGGGCCTACGAGCAGTACTTC
CASSFGGGAYEQYF
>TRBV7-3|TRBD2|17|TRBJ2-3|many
TGTGCCAGCAGCCGGCGACTAGCGGGGGAGGGCACAGATACGCAGTATTTT
CASSRRLAGEGTDTQYF
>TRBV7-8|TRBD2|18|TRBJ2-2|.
TGTGCCAGCAGCCCCTCCGGGACTAGCGGGACCTTAGTCGGGGAGCTGTTTTTT
CASSPSGTSGTLVGELFF
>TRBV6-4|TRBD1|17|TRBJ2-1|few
TGTGCCAGCAGTGACTCCGGGGGACAGGGGCCCTACAATGAGCAGTTCTTC
CASSDSGGQGPYNEQFF
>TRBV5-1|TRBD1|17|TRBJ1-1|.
TGCGCCAGCAGCTTGCCGGGACAGGGGGTTCTGAACACTGAAGCTTTCTTT
CASSLPGQGVLNTEAFF
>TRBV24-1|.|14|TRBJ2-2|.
TGTGCCACCAGTGAGGCAGGGAACACCGGGGAGCTGTTTTTT
CATSEAGNTGELFF
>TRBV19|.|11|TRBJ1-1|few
TGTGCCAGTAGGTTGGGAGCTGAAGCTTTCTTT
CASRLGAEAFF
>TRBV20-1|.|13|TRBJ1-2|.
TGCAGTAGTTTCCTCAGGGGAAACTATGGCTACACCTTC
CSSFLRGNYGYTF
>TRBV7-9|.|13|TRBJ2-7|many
TGTGCCAGCAGCCCCTACACAGTGGGCGAGCAGTACTTC
CASSPYTVGEQYF
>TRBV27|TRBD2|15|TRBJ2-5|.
TGTGCCAGCAGTTTACTAGCGGCCAACCAAGAGACCCAGTACTTC
CASSLLAANQETQYF
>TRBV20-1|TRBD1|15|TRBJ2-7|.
TGCAGTGCTAGAGATGGGGACAGGGGCGGTTACGAGCAGTACTTC
CSARDGDRGGYEQYF
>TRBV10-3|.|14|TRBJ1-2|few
TGTGCCATCAGTGAAACGGAAACGACTTATGGCTACACCTTC
CAISETETTYGYTF
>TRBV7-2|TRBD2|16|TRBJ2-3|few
TGTGCCAGCAGCTTAGTACTAGCGGGAGGAGGAGATACGCAGTATTTT
CASSLVLAGGGDTQYF
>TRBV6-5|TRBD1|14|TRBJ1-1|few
TGTGCCAGCAGATATTCCGACAGGGTAACTGAAGCTTTCTTT
CASRYSDRVTEAFF
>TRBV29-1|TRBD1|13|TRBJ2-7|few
TGCAGCGTTTTGACAGGGGTCTCCTACGAGCAGTACTTC
CSVLTGVSYEQYF
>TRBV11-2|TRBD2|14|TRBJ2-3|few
TGTGCCAGCAGCTTCTGGACTAGAACGGATACGCAGTATTTT
CASSFWTRTDTQYF
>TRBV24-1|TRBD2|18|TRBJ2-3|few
TGTGCCACCAGTGAACAAAGGAGGGGGACTAGCGGGAGAGGGACGCAGTATTTT
CATSEQRRGTSGRGTQYF
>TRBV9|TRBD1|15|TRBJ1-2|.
TGTGCCAGCAGCGCCGGGACAGGGGGCGCCTATGGCTACACCTTC
CASSAGTGGAYGYTF
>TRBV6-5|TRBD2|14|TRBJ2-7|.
TGTGCCAGCAGCTTGAGCGGGAGGGTGTACGAGCAGTACTTC
CASSLSGRVYEQYF
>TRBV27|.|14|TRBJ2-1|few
TGTGCCAGCAGACTAGGGCGCCCTCGAGATGAGCAGTTCTTC
CASRLGRPRDEQFF
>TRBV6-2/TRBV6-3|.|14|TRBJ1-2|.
TGTGCCAGCAGTTACGCAGGGCCGCGCTATGGCTACACCTTC
CASSYAGPRYGYTF
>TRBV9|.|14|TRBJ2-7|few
TGTGCCAGCAGCTCGACCGGGGCGAACTACGAGCAGTACTTC
CASSSTGANYEQYF
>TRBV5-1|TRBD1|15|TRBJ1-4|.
TGCGCCAGCAGCCCTGGGGGACAGGCTAATGAAAAACTGTTTTTT
CASSPGGQANEKLFF
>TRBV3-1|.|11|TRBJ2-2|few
TGTGCCAGCAGCCAAGTCGGGGAGCTGTTTTTT
CASSQVGELFF
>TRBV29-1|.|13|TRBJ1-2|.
TGCAGCACTCGAGGGGCAGCTAACTATGGCTACACCTTC
CSTRGAANYGYTF
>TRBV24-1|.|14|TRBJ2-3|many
TGTGCCACCAGTGATGCGAAGGGTAGGAATACGCAGTATTTT
CATSDAKGRNTQYF
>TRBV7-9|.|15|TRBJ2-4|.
TGTGCCAGCAGCCCCGGGACAACCCACCAAAAGATTCAGTACTTC
CASSPGTTHQKIQYF
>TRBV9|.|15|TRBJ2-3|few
TGTGCCAGCAGCGCGCGGGGAGAATTCACAGATACGCAGTATTTT
CASSARGEFTDTQYF
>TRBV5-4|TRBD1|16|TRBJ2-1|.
TGTGCCAGCAGCGGCTGGGACAGGGGGTTAGCAGATGAGCAGTTCTTC
CASSGWDRGLADEQFF
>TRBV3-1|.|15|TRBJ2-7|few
TGTGCCAGCAGCCGACGCAGGGAAGGGTCCTACGAGCAGTACTTC
CASSRRREGSYEQYF
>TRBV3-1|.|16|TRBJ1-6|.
TGTGCCAGCAGCCCCTTACGGGGTAACGATAATTCACCCCTCCACTTT
CASSPLRGNDNSPLHF
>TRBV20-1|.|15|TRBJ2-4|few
TGCAGTGCTGAGGGACGGGGACTAGCCAAAAACATTCAGTACTTC
CSAEGRGLAKNIQYF
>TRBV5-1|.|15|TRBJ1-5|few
TGCGCCAGCAGAATCGACAATTATAGCAATCAGCCCCAGCATTTT
CASRIDNYSNQPQHF
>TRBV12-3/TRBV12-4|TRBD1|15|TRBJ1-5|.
TGTGCCAGCAGTTTCGGCAGGGGGCCGAATCAGCCCCAGCATTTT
CASSFGRGPNQPQHF
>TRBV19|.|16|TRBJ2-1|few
TGTGCCAGTAGTATAGAAACCTGGGACGGATCCAATGAGCAGTTCTTC
CASSIETWDGSNEQFF
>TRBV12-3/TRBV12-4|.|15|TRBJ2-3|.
TGTGCCAGCAGTTTGGAACCCCGGCCGACTGATACGCAGTATTTT
CASSLEPRPTDTQYF
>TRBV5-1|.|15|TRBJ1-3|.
TGCGCCAGCAGCCCCCCTATGGGGGATGGAAACACCATATATTTT
CASSPPMGDGNTIYF
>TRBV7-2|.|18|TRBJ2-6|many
TGTGCCAGCAGCTTAATGGGGGACGCCTCCTCTGGGGCCAACGTCCTGACTTTC
CASSLMGDASSGANVLTF